One sample yielded the 27 T cell receptor beta chains listed below, sequenced in a study of blood T cell repertoires in COVID-19 (dated by TCRdb to about 2020). To prepare the library, the immunoSEQ multiplex PCR assay was applied. TCRdb retrieved this table from immuneACCESS and kept in-frame rearrangements only. Not all clones are present; in checked studies, unresolved V genes account for under half, and no reason is known for the remainder. For this sample there are some 200,000 clones; roughly 88% appear just once. The top ten clonotypes cover roughly a sixth of the sample. The material sequenced was peripheral blood. Receptors originate from a man aged 45-60 years with COVID-19, enrolled during active disease.

V gene TRBV11-2 combines with J gene TRBJ2-1, with TRBD2 matching 7 bases. Losses at the gene ends were 0 bases for V and 9 bases for J; bases not matched to a gene: 14. This CDR3 spans 17 amino acids. Germline V gene data show CDR1 as SGHAT and CDR2 as FQNNGV. CDR3 coding DNA: TGTGCCAGCAGCTTAGAATCCACTAGCGCAAATCTCCGTGAGCAGTTCTTC. It translates to CASSLESTSANLREQFF.

The chain links TRBV19 to TRBJ2-7; D perhaps matches TRBD2 (5 bases). Looked up from germline, CDR1 is LNHDA and CDR2 is SQIVND (reference sequence). The V gene lost 5 bases and the J gene lost 2 bases, with 16 bases spanning the gap. The CDR3 totals 15 residues. CDR3 DNA: TGTGCCAGTAGTCCTGGCTGGACCGGGACCTACGAGCAGTACTTC. Translation gives CASSPGWTGTYEQYF. Variable domain in full (rest from reference TRBV19 and TRBJ2-7): DGGITQSPKYLFRKEGQNVTLSCEQNLNHDAMYWYRQDPGQGLRLIYYSQIVNDFQKGDIAEGYSVSREKKESFPLTVTSAQKNPTAFYLCASSPGWTGTYEQYFGPGTRLTVT.

This sequence joins TRBV3-1 (or the pseudogene TRBV3-2) and TRBJ2-3, with a possible D match to TRBD2 (6 bases). The germline gives CDR1 LGHDT, CDR2 YNNKEL (reference sequence). V was shortened by 2 bases and J by 4 bases, with 10 bases between the two germline ends. This CDR3 has 14 amino acids. CDR3 in amino acids: CASSQRGGADTQYF. The CDR3 DNA is TGTGCCAGCAGCCAACGTGGAGGGGCAGATACGCAGTATTTT.

V gene TRBV2 combines with J gene TRBJ1-5; D gene ambiguous. CDR1 is SNHLY, CDR2 FYNNEI, per germline. This CDR3 has 16 amino acids. The V end was cut by 4 bases, the J end by 0 bases, with 13 bases between. The CDR3 sequence is CASSGTGRNSNQPQHF. The CDR3 DNA is TGTGCCAGCAGTGGCACCGGGAGGAATAGCAATCAGCCCCAGCATTTT.

This chain links TRBV7-3 with TRBJ1-2, with D tentatively TRBD1 (5 bases). V was cut by 4 bases and J by 3 bases, with 15 bases left in between. Looked up from germline, CDR1 is SGHTA and CDR2 is FQGTGA. This CDR3 region has 15 residues. The CDR3 spells CASSSGGRLDYGYTF. The CDR3 bases are TGTGCCAGCAGCTCCGGGGGACGACTCGACTATGGCTACACCTTC.

The CDR3 DNA reads as TGTGCCAGCTCACCCCTCCGGGACTACAATGAGCAGTTCTTC. It codes for CASSPLRDYNEQFF. The chain joins TRBV18 to TRBJ2-1, with D perhaps matching TRBD2 (5 bases). The CDR3 is made up of 14 amino acids. Germline V gene data show CDR1 as KGHSH and CDR2 as LQKENI. Trimming left V 3 bases short and J 3 bases short, with 9 bases between.

The chain uses TRBV5-6 and TRBJ2-2, with D maybe TRBD1 (5 bases). V lost 1 base and J 6 bases, leaving 7 bases between the germline ends. CDR1 and CDR2 (germline): SGHDT, YYEEEE. This CDR3 spans 13 amino acids. The CDR3 region is CASSLSGPGELFF. CDR3 nucleotides: TGTGCCAGCAGCTTGTCAGGGCCCGGGGAGCTGTTTTTT.

The V gene is TRBV23-1, the J gene TRBJ1-1, with a tentative D call TRBD1 (6 bases). TRBV23-1 counts as an open reading frame of uncertain function. This CDR3 contains 12 residues. V dropped 1 base and J dropped 9 bases, with 9 bases sitting between them. Here the CDR3 DNA reads TGCGCCAGCAGTCAATTTCAGGGGCAAGCTTTCTTT. As protein: CASSQFQGQAFF.

For the CDR3, the DNA is TGTGCCAGCACGGGGGGGGCCGGGGAGCTGTTTTTT. It specifies CASTGGAGELFF. V gene TRBV27 combines with J gene TRBJ2-2; 8 bases agree with TRBD2. The CDR3 has 12 residues. CDR1 and CDR2 from the germline V gene are MNHEY and SMNVEV (reference sequence). V lost 7 bases and J lost 6; bases outside the gene matches: 1.

This chain links TRBV24-1 with TRBJ2-3; D perhaps matches TRBD2 (6 bases). V dropped 0 bases and J dropped 0 bases, with 9 bases sitting between them. The CDR3 is 16 residues long. Per germline, CDR1 KGHDR and CDR2 SFDVKD. The CDR3 DNA reads TGTGCCACCAGTGATTTGAAGGAGGGAAGCACAGATACGCAGTATTTT. Encoded protein: CATSDLKEGSTDTQYF.

The V and J genes are TRBV7-2 and TRBJ1-1, with a weak D call TRBD1 (5 bases). The CDR3 spans 14 residues. Trimming stripped 1 base from V and 1 base from J, with 7 bases between. Germline V lookup: CDR1 SGHTA, CDR2 FQGNSA. CDR3 residues: CASSLGQGNTEAFF. The CDR3 coding sequence is TGTGCCAGCAGCTTAGGGCAGGGGAACACTGAAGCTTTCTTT.

DNA of the CDR3: TGTGCCACCAGTGCTCAGAATGAAAAACTGTTTTTT. This translates into CATSAQNEKLFF. The chain combines TRBV24-1 with TRBJ1-4, with D hard to call. The CDR3 covers 12 residues. V lost 5 bases to trimming and J lost 5 bases, with 5 bases between them. The germline CDR1 and CDR2 sequences are KGHDR and SFDVKD.

Of note for this clone: A far larger clone is only one base removed, so a read error is likely. The J gene is TRBJ2-3, the V gene TRBV12-3 or TRBV12-4; no definite D call. This CDR3 spans 11 amino acids. V shed 3 bases and J shed 5 bases, with 3 bases lying between them. CDR3 bases: TGTGCCAGCAGTTTCGGAGATACGCAGTATTTT. This codes for CASSFGDTQYF.

This clone was picked up a small number of times. The chain carries TRBV19 and TRBJ2-2; 7 nucleotides match TRBD1. The V segment lost 5 bases and the J segment 4 bases; nucleotides outside the gene matches: 7. Germline V gene lookup returns CDR1 LNHDA and CDR2 SQIVND (reference sequence). This CDR3 has 15 residues. The CDR3 DNA reads TGTGCCAGTAGTTCCGGACAGGTTGTCACCGGGGAGCTGTTTTTT. Residues: CASSSGQVVTGELFF. Combining the CDR3 with reference TRBV19 and TRBJ2-2 gives the whole variable domain DGGITQSPKYLFRKEGQNVTLSCEQNLNHDAMYWYRQDPGQGLRLIYYSQIVNDFQKGDIAEGYSVSREKKESFPLTVTSAQKNPTAFYLCASSSGQVVTGELFFGEGSRLTVL.

The V gene is TRBV28, the J gene TRBJ2-1; 8 nucleotides match TRBD2. Losses at the gene ends were 6 bases for V and 8 bases for J; bases not matched to a gene: 6. Germline V gives CDR1 MDHEN, CDR2 SYDVKM. The CDR3 spans 13 residues. DNA for the CDR3: TGTGCCAGCAGAGGCGGGGGGTTAGATGAGCAGTTCTTC. Translating it yields CASRGGGLDEQFF.

This clone was observed at least ten times. The chain combines TRBV7-3 with TRBJ1-3, with 12 bases matching TRBD1. Losses at the gene ends were 4 bases for V and 4 bases for J; bases not matched to a gene: 5. Germline CDR1 and CDR2: SGHTA and FQGTGA. This CDR3 spans 16 amino acids. This CDR3 is CASSWGQGASGNTIYF. The CDR3 DNA follows: TGTGCCAGCAGCTGGGGACAGGGGGCATCCGGAAACACCATATATTTT.

This clone was seen only a few times. The chain links TRBV12-5 to TRBJ2-3; 7 bases match TRBD1. The trim removed 1 base at V and 0 bases at J, leaving 1 base unmatched. CDR3 length: 15 amino acids. CDR1 is LGHNT, CDR2 FRNRAP, per germline. The CDR3 sequence: CASGLGQGSTDTQYF. Written as DNA, the CDR3 is TGTGCTAGTGGTTTGGGACAGGGAAGCACAGATACGCAGTATTTT.

This chain joins TRBV19 and TRBJ2-7, with TRBD1 matching 10 bases. Germline V gene data show CDR1 as LNHDA and CDR2 as SQIVND (reference sequence). V trimming: 4 bases; J trimming: 0 bases; junction bases outside the gene matches: 6. The CDR3 consists of 16 residues. The CDR3 here is CASSTGTGAGSYEQYF. As DNA, the CDR3 is TGTGCCAGTAGTACCGGGACAGGGGCCGGCTCCTACGAGCAGTACTTC.

CDR3 DNA: TGTGCCATCAGTGAGGCAGGGGGCGACCTGCCCTCGTCTAGATACACCTTC. It encodes CAISEAGGDLPSSRYTF. The chain is built from TRBV10-3 and TRBJ1-2; 8 positions match TRBD1. The CDR3 extends over 17 amino acids. Trimming removed 2 bases from V and 11 bases from J; junction bases left unmatched: 19. Germline V CDR1 and CDR2: ENHRY, SYGVKD.

The chain is built from TRBV25-1 and TRBJ1-4, with 7 bases matching TRBD1. CDR1 and CDR2 from the germline V gene are MGHDK and SYGVNS. This CDR3 spans 15 amino acids. V dropped 4 bases and J dropped 0; count of bases not matched to a gene: 2. In DNA, the CDR3 is TGTGCCAGCAGTGGGGGACAGACAACTAATGAAAAACTGTTTTTT. This encodes CASSGGQTTNEKLFF.

In this sample, this clone turned up once. The chain combines TRBV5-1 with TRBJ1-3; the match to TRBD1 covers 7 bases. Trimming removed 4 bases from V and 2 bases from J; junction bases left unmatched: 3. Germline CDR1 reads SGHRS; CDR2 reads YFSETQ. The CDR3 runs 14 residues. CDR3 coding DNA: TGCGCCAGCAGCACCGGGACAGCTGGAAACACCATATATTTT. Residues: CASSTGTAGNTIYF.

The chain has TRBV5-1 and TRBJ1-2; D is possibly TRBD1 (5 bases). V was clipped by 2 bases and J by 2 bases, with 10 bases between them. The CDR3 length is 14 residues. Germline-derived CDR1 and CDR2 are SGHRS and YFSETQ. DNA for the CDR3: TGCGCCAGCAGCTTTCAGGGAGGGAACTATGGCTACACCTTC. This codes for CASSFQGGNYGYTF.

The V gene is TRBV6-6, the J gene TRBJ1-6; 7 nucleotides line up with TRBD1. J was trimmed by 0 bases and V by 6 bases; bases with no gene match: 5. This CDR3 contains 16 residues. The germline V gene has CDR1 MNHNY and CDR2 SVGAGI (reference sequence). DNA for the CDR3: TGTGCCAGCAGGCGACAGGGAGGCTCCTATAATTCACCCCTCCACTTT. It is translated as CASRRQGGSYNSPLHF.

The V gene is TRBV30, the J gene TRBJ2-3, with unresolved D. Germline CDR1 and CDR2: GTSNPN and SVGIG (reference sequence). This CDR3 spans 12 amino acids. With 6 bases removed from V and 2 bases from J, the gap between germline ends came to 9 bases. The CDR3 nucleotides are TGTGCCTGCAGATCTGCCACAGATACGCAGTATTTT. Translation: CACRSATDTQYF.

The V gene is TRBV2, the J gene TRBJ2-6; D not resolved. Between the trimmed V and J ends, which lost 7 bases and 0 bases, there was a span of 4 bases. In germline, CDR1 is SNHLY, CDR2 FYNNEI. The CDR3 has 13 amino acids. The CDR3 bases are TGTGCCAGCACCCTCTCTGGGGCCAACGTCCTGACTTTC. Translation: CASTLSGANVLTF. Full variable domain (missing parts from reference TRBV2 and TRBJ2-6): EPEVTQTPSHQVTQMGQEVILRCVPISNHLYFYWYRQILGQKVEFLVSFYNNEISEKSEIFDDQFSVERPDGSNFTLKIRSTKLEDSAMYFCASTLSGANVLTFGAGSRLTVL.

This chain connects TRBV27 to TRBJ1-6; 7 nucleotides agree with TRBD1. V trimming: 0 bases; J trimming: 12 bases; junction bases outside the gene matches: 11. The CDR3 consists of 16 residues. Germline CDR1 MNHEY, CDR2 SMNVEV (reference sequence). DNA of the CDR3: TGTGCCAGCAGTTTATCGGGCTCTCAGGGGGGTGGACCCCTCCACTTT. Amino acids: CASSLSGSQGGGPLHF.

This clone was found a few times. This sequence joins TRBV2 and TRBJ2-1; D not resolved. CDR1 is SNHLY and CDR2 is FYNNEI in the germline V gene. This CDR3 comprises 13 residues. Trimming cost V 7 bases and J 6 bases, with 13 bases left between them. CDR3 amino acids: CASKSENGNEQFF. Here the CDR3 DNA reads TGTGCCAGCAAGAGCGAAAATGGCAATGAGCAGTTCTTC.